These T cell receptor beta chains were read from a single sample in a study of blood T cell repertoires in COVID-19. Repertoires were generated with immunoSEQ multiplex PCR, while TCRdb's copy carries only in-frame clones and drops some. This table has 250,000 or so clones, approximately 80% appearing once. Sequenced material: peripheral blood. Source of these receptors: a woman younger than 35 with acute or convalescent COVID-19. The CDR3 runs from the conserved cysteine through the conserved F or W. D genes are given only for firm matches. Only part of the rows carry a size: once, few, many, or a class if the clone is expanded.

CDR3nt: TGTGCCAGCAGACCCTGGGACAGGGCAACAGATACGCAGTATTTT
CDR3aa: CASRPWDRATDTQYF
len: 15
abundance: once
v_gene: TRBV6-5
d_gene: TRBD1
j_gene: TRBJ2-3

CDR3nt: TGTGCCAGCAGCCCCCGGGGGGACTATGGCTACACCTTC
CDR3aa: CASSPRGDYGYTF
len: 13
abundance: NA
v_gene: TRBV7-8
d_gene: NA
j_gene: TRBJ1-2

CDR3nt: TGTGCCAGCAGTCCAGACAGGCATGGCTACACCTTC
CDR3aa: CASSPDRHGYTF
len: 12
abundance: NA
v_gene: TRBV27
d_gene: NA
j_gene: TRBJ1-2

CDR3nt: TGTGCCAGCAGTCGCGGGGGCGAACAGGGTAGGGAGCAGTACTTC
CDR3aa: CASSRGGEQGREQYF
len: 15
abundance: NA
v_gene: TRBV3-1/TRBV3-2
d_gene: NA
j_gene: TRBJ2-7

CDR3nt: TGTGCCAGCAGCTTGACCAACAGGCTTAACTATGGCTACACCTTC
CDR3aa: CASSLTNRLNYGYTF
len: 15
abundance: NA
v_gene: TRBV5-4
d_gene: NA
j_gene: TRBJ1-2

CDR3nt: TGTGCCAGCAGCCCCCGAGGGCAGTTTCAGCCCCAGCATTTT
CDR3aa: CASSPRGQFQPQHF
len: 14
abundance: NA
v_gene: TRBV7-9
d_gene: NA
j_gene: TRBJ1-5

CDR3nt: TGTGCCAGTAGTGGACAGATCTCCAATCAGCCCCAGCATTTT
CDR3aa: CASSGQISNQPQHF
len: 14
abundance: NA
v_gene: TRBV19
d_gene: NA
j_gene: TRBJ1-5

CDR3nt: TGTGCCAGCAGCGTAGGACAGGGGTCACAATACAATGAGCAGTTCTTC
CDR3aa: CASSVGQGSQYNEQFF
len: 16
abundance: NA
v_gene: TRBV9
d_gene: TRBD1
j_gene: TRBJ2-1

CDR3nt: TGCGCCAGCAGCTTGATGGCGGGAGTCGGCAATGAGCAGTTCTTC
CDR3aa: CASSLMAGVGNEQFF
len: 15
abundance: NA
v_gene: TRBV5-1
d_gene: TRBD2
j_gene: TRBJ2-1

CDR3nt: TGCAGTGCTGGCCCGAACACTGAAGCTTTCTTT
CDR3aa: CSAGPNTEAFF
len: 11
abundance: NA
v_gene: TRBV20-1
d_gene: NA
j_gene: TRBJ1-1

CDR3nt: TGTGCCAGCAACACAGGGGGCGCCGGGGAGCTGTTTTTT
CDR3aa: CASNTGGAGELFF
len: 13
abundance: NA
v_gene: TRBV6-5
d_gene: TRBD1
j_gene: TRBJ2-2

CDR3nt: TGCGCCAGCAGCAGAGGGACAGGGCGATCTAACTATGGCTACACCTTC
CDR3aa: CASSRGTGRSNYGYTF
len: 16
abundance: NA
v_gene: TRBV5-1
d_gene: TRBD1
j_gene: TRBJ1-2

CDR3nt: TGTGCCAGCAGTTACTCGAGGGGGGGCTACGAGCAGTACTTC
CDR3aa: CASSYSRGGYEQYF
len: 14
abundance: NA
v_gene: TRBV6-5
d_gene: NA
j_gene: TRBJ2-7

CDR3nt: TGTGCCAGCAGCCCCGACAGGGCCTATGGCTACACCTTC
CDR3aa: CASSPDRAYGYTF
len: 13
abundance: NA
v_gene: TRBV14
d_gene: TRBD1
j_gene: TRBJ1-2

CDR3nt: TGTGCCAGCAGCCGGGACAGACAGGCTGAAGCTTTCTTT
CDR3aa: CASSRDRQAEAFF
len: 13
abundance: NA
v_gene: TRBV5-4
d_gene: TRBD1
j_gene: TRBJ1-1

CDR3nt: TGCGCCAGCAGCCAGGGAGGCTACGAGCAGTACTTC
CDR3aa: CASSQGGYEQYF
len: 12
abundance: NA
v_gene: TRBV5-1
d_gene: NA
j_gene: TRBJ2-7

CDR3nt: TGTGCCAGTAGTATGACAGGGGGTGGAACCTACGAGCAGTACTTC
CDR3aa: CASSMTGGGTYEQYF
len: 15
abundance: NA
v_gene: TRBV19
d_gene: TRBD1
j_gene: TRBJ2-7

CDR3nt: TGTGCTAGCAGCTTGGGCCCGGGACAGGGCCCATTCAACGAGCAGTACTTC
CDR3aa: CASSLGPGQGPFNEQYF
len: 17
abundance: NA
v_gene: TRBV7-7
d_gene: TRBD1
j_gene: TRBJ2-7

CDR3nt: TGTGCCAGCAGTTATTCTTACGAGCAGTACTTC
CDR3aa: CASSYSYEQYF
len: 11
abundance: NA
v_gene: TRBV2
d_gene: NA
j_gene: TRBJ2-7

CDR3nt: TGTGCCAGCCTCGATATTCGCAAACCGGGACAGGGTACAGATACGCAGTATTTT
CDR3aa: CASLDIRKPGQGTDTQYF
len: 18
abundance: NA
v_gene: TRBV2
d_gene: TRBD1
j_gene: TRBJ2-3

CDR3nt: TGTGCCAGCAGCCCGACTGGTCCGCCCGCTAATACGCAGTATTTT
CDR3aa: CASSPTGPPANTQYF
len: 15
abundance: NA
v_gene: TRBV7-3
d_gene: NA
j_gene: TRBJ2-3

CDR3nt: TGTGCCAGCAGTTTAACGGGTTATGCAGATACGCAGTATTTT
CDR3aa: CASSLTGYADTQYF
len: 14
abundance: NA
v_gene: TRBV28
d_gene: NA
j_gene: TRBJ2-3

CDR3nt: TGTGCCAGCAGCCTAAGGACAGGGGGAAACGGGGAGCTGTTTTTT
CDR3aa: CASSLRTGGNGELFF
len: 15
abundance: NA
v_gene: TRBV11-2
d_gene: TRBD1
j_gene: TRBJ2-2

CDR3nt: TGTGCCACACAGGGGAACTCCTACGAGCAGTACTTC
CDR3aa: CATQGNSYEQYF
len: 12
abundance: few
v_gene: TRBV28
d_gene: TRBD1
j_gene: TRBJ2-7

CDR3nt: TGCGCCAGCAGCTTGGGACTAGCGGTCACCCAAGAGACCCAGTACTTC
CDR3aa: CASSLGLAVTQETQYF
len: 16
abundance: NA
v_gene: TRBV5-1
d_gene: TRBD2
j_gene: TRBJ2-5

CDR3nt: TGCGCCAGCAGCTTGGCAGACCGGAGCTATGGCTACACCTTC
CDR3aa: CASSLADRSYGYTF
len: 14
abundance: few
v_gene: TRBV5-1
d_gene: NA
j_gene: TRBJ1-2

CDR3nt: TGTGCCAGCAGTAGGAGCTCCTACGAGCAGTACTTC
CDR3aa: CASSRSSYEQYF
len: 12
abundance: NA
v_gene: TRBV12-3/TRBV12-4
d_gene: NA
j_gene: TRBJ2-7

CDR3nt: TGTGCCAGCAGCTTAGATCGGGCTCCCGGGACAGGGAAGAACACTGAAGCTTTCTTT
CDR3aa: CASSLDRAPGTGKNTEAFF
len: 19
abundance: NA
v_gene: TRBV13
d_gene: TRBD1
j_gene: TRBJ1-1

CDR3nt: TGTGCCAGCGGCGGGGGCGAGCAGTACTTC
CDR3aa: CASGGGEQYF
len: 10
abundance: NA
v_gene: TRBV7-9
d_gene: TRBD2
j_gene: TRBJ2-7

CDR3nt: TGTGCCAGTAGTCTCCCCGCGCGTAGCAATCAGCCCCAGCATTTT
CDR3aa: CASSLPARSNQPQHF
len: 15
abundance: NA
v_gene: TRBV19
d_gene: NA
j_gene: TRBJ1-5

CDR3nt: TGTGCCTGGAGTGTTCGTCAGGGGTTACGGCCAGACTATGGCTACACCTTC
CDR3aa: CAWSVRQGLRPDYGYTF
len: 17
abundance: few
v_gene: TRBV30
d_gene: NA
j_gene: TRBJ1-2

CDR3nt: TGTGCCAGCAGTTTATCGTACGGGATCTACGAGCAGTACTTC
CDR3aa: CASSLSYGIYEQYF
len: 14
abundance: once
v_gene: TRBV27
d_gene: NA
j_gene: TRBJ2-7

CDR3nt: TGTGCCAGCAGTTATTCCCTAGGAAGCCAATATGGCTACACCTTC
CDR3aa: CASSYSLGSQYGYTF
len: 15
abundance: NA
v_gene: TRBV6-5
d_gene: NA
j_gene: TRBJ1-2

CDR3nt: TGTGCCAGCAGTTACCCAACAGGGGGCCTGGGCTATGGCTACACCTTC
CDR3aa: CASSYPTGGLGYGYTF
len: 16
abundance: NA
v_gene: TRBV6-2/TRBV6-3
d_gene: TRBD1
j_gene: TRBJ1-2

CDR3nt: TGCGCCAGCAGTGTAAACACCGGGGAGCTGTTTTTT
CDR3aa: CASSVNTGELFF
len: 12
abundance: NA
v_gene: TRBV5-1
d_gene: NA
j_gene: TRBJ2-2

CDR3nt: TGTGCCACGCGATGGGGGCGCATCTACAATGAGCAGTTCTTC
CDR3aa: CATRWGRIYNEQFF
len: 14
abundance: NA
v_gene: TRBV2
d_gene: NA
j_gene: TRBJ2-1

CDR3nt: TGTGCCATCAGTGTGGACAGACTATGGGAAAAACTGTTTTTT
CDR3aa: CAISVDRLWEKLFF
len: 14
abundance: NA
v_gene: TRBV10-3
d_gene: NA
j_gene: TRBJ1-4

CDR3nt: TGTGCCAGCAGCTTTACGAGGGACACTGAAGCTTTCTTT
CDR3aa: CASSFTRDTEAFF
len: 13
abundance: NA
v_gene: TRBV7-2
d_gene: NA
j_gene: TRBJ1-1

CDR3nt: TGCGCCAGCAGCCAAGATCCGGGGGGTAACTATGGCTACACCTTC
CDR3aa: CASSQDPGGNYGYTF
len: 15
abundance: NA
v_gene: TRBV4-1
d_gene: NA
j_gene: TRBJ1-2

CDR3nt: TGTGCCAGTAGTATCGGGAGGTGGAATGAGCAGTTCTTC
CDR3aa: CASSIGRWNEQFF
len: 13
abundance: NA
v_gene: TRBV19
d_gene: TRBD2
j_gene: TRBJ2-1

CDR3nt: TGTGCCAGCAGCTCACAAGCAGCCCGGGACGCGGGATACTACGAGCAGTACTTC
CDR3aa: CASSSQAARDAGYYEQYF
len: 18
abundance: NA
v_gene: TRBV4-2
d_gene: NA
j_gene: TRBJ2-7

CDR3nt: TGTGCCAGCAGCCAAGCAGGGTCTGGGGCCAACGTCCTGACTTTC
CDR3aa: CASSQAGSGANVLTF
len: 15
abundance: NA
v_gene: TRBV4-2
d_gene: NA
j_gene: TRBJ2-6

CDR3nt: TGCAGCGTCGAGTCGGGACAGGGCTACGAGCAGTACTTC
CDR3aa: CSVESGQGYEQYF
len: 13
abundance: few
v_gene: TRBV29-1
d_gene: TRBD1
j_gene: TRBJ2-7

CDR3nt: TGCAGTGCTAGTTCGGGGGAGACCCAGTACTTC
CDR3aa: CSASSGETQYF
len: 11
abundance: NA
v_gene: TRBV20-1
d_gene: NA
j_gene: TRBJ2-5

CDR3nt: TGTGCCAGCAGCCCACCAGGCTACGAGCAGTACTTC
CDR3aa: CASSPPGYEQYF
len: 12
abundance: NA
v_gene: TRBV7-2
d_gene: NA
j_gene: TRBJ2-7

CDR3nt: TGTGCCAGTAGCCTCACGGGTCGGGAGGTAGGAGAGACCCAGTACTTC
CDR3aa: CASSLTGREVGETQYF
len: 16
abundance: once
v_gene: TRBV19
d_gene: TRBD2
j_gene: TRBJ2-5

CDR3nt: TGTGCCAGCTCACCCGAAAGCTACTCTGGAAACACCATATATTTT
CDR3aa: CASSPESYSGNTIYF
len: 15
abundance: NA
v_gene: TRBV18
d_gene: NA
j_gene: TRBJ1-3

CDR3nt: TGTGCCAGCAGTCTCCGGGACAGACTGAACACTGAAGCTTTCTTT
CDR3aa: CASSLRDRLNTEAFF
len: 15
abundance: NA
v_gene: TRBV6-5
d_gene: TRBD1
j_gene: TRBJ1-1

CDR3nt: TGTGCCAGCTCACGGCTAGTTAACACCGGGGAGCTGTTTTTT
CDR3aa: CASSRLVNTGELFF
len: 14
abundance: NA
v_gene: TRBV18
d_gene: NA
j_gene: TRBJ2-2

CDR3nt: TGTGCCAGCAGCGAGGCAGGGGTGAGGCGCAATCAGCCCCAGCATTTT
CDR3aa: CASSEAGVRRNQPQHF
len: 16
abundance: NA
v_gene: TRBV7-2
d_gene: NA
j_gene: TRBJ1-5